These 5 T cell receptor beta chains share one sample of origin, sequenced in a study of OX40 agonist ivuxolimab in advanced cancers. Repertoires were generated with immunoSEQ multiplex PCR, while TCRdb's copy carries only in-frame clones and drops some. The data show around 95,000 clones, with approximately 89% seen just once and 0.5% to 0.65% held by the top ten. This specimen was CD4+ or CD8+ T cells sorted from blood, taken in a trial of the OX40 agonist ivuxolimab. These receptors came from an adult with an advanced solid tumor such as melanoma, head and neck, liver or kidney cancer.

The rearrangement uses TRBV5-6 and TRBJ1-4; 7 nucleotides line up with TRBD1. This CDR3 is built from 18 residues. The germline V gene has CDR1 SGHDT and CDR2 YYEEEE. With 3 bases clipped from V and 0 bases from J, the junction kept 11 bases outside the gene matches. Here the CDR3 reads CASSSRDSGFSTNEKLFF. The CDR3 DNA reads TGTGCCAGCAGCTCCCGGGACAGCGGATTTTCAACTAATGAAAAACTGTTTTTT.

V usage is TRBV28 and J usage is TRBJ1-4, with D perhaps matching TRBD1 (5 bases). CDR1 MDHEN and CDR2 SYDVKM come from the germline V gene. V shed 5 bases and J shed 4 bases, with 11 bases lying between them. The CDR3 has 14 amino acids. CDR3 bases: TGTGCCAGCAGTCACAGGAACCTTAATGAAAAACTGTTTTTT. Amino acid sequence: CASSHRNLNEKLFF.

The chain combines TRBV11-1 with TRBJ2-3; no firm D call. The CDR3 covers 14 residues. V dropped 2 bases and J dropped 8 bases, with 14 bases sitting between them. The germline V gene encodes CDR1 SGHAT and CDR2 FQDESV (reference sequence). The CDR3 DNA reads TGTGCCAGCAGCTTACGGGCAAAGACTGCTACGCAGTATTTT. Its translation is CASSLRAKTATQYF.

V and J are TRBV7-9 and TRBJ1-1; tentative D call: TRBD1 (5 bases). The CDR3 consists of 16 residues. CDR1 SEHNR and CDR2 FQNEAQ come from the germline V gene (reference sequence). V shed 2 bases and J shed 4 bases, with 17 bases lying between them. CDR3 sequence (DNA): TGTGCCAGCAGCTTACCAGGGACTTCCTTACCCACTGAAGCTTTCTTT. This gives the protein CASSLPGTSLPTEAFF.

The chain carries TRBV21-1 and TRBJ2-7. TRBV21-1 is noted as a pseudogene. The CDR3 length is 14 residues. CDR3 sequence (DNA): TGTGCCAGCAGCCGCTGTAAGGGTCCCTACGAGCAGTACTTC. It yields the protein CASSRCKGPYEQYF.